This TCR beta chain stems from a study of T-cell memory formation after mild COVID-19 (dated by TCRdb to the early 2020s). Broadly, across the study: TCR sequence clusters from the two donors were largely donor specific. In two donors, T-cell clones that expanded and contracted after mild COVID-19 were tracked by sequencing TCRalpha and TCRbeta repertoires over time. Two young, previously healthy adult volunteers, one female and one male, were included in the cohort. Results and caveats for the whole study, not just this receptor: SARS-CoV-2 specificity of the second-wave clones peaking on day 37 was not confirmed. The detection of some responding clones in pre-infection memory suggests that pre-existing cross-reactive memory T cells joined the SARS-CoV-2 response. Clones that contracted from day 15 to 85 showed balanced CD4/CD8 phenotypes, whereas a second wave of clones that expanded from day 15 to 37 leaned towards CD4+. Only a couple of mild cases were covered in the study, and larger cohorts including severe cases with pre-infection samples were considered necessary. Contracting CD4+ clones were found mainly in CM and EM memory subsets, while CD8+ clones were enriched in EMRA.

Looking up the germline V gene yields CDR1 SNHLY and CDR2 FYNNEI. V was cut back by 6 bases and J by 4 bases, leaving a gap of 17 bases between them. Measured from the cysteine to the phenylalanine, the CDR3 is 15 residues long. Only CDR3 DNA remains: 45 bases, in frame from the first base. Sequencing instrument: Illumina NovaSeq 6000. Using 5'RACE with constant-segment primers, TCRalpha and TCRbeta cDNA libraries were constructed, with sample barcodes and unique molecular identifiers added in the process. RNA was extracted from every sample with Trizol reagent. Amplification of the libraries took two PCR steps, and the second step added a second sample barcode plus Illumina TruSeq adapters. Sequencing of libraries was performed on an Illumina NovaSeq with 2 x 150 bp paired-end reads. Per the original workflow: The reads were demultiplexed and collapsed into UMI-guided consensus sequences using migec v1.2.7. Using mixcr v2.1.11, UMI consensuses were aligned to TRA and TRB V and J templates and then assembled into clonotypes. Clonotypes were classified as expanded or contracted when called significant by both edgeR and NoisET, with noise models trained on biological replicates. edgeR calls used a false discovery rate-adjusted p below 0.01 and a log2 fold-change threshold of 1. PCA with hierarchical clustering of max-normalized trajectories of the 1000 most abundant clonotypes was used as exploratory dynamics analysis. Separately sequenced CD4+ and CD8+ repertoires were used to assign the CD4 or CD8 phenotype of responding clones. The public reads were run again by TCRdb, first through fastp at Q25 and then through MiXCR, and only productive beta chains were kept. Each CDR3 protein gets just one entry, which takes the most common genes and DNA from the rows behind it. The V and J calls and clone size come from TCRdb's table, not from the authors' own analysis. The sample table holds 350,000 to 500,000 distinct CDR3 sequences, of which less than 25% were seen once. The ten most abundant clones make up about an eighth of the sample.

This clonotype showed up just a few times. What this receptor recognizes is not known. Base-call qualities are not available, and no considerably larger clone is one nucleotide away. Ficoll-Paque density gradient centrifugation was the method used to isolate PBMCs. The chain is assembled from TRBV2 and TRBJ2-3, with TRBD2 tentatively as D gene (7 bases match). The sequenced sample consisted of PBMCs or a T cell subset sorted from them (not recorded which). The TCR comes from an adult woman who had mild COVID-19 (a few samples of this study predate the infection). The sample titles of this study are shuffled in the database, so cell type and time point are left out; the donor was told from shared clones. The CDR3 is CASSQWGGPADTQYF. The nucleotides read TGTGCCAGCAGCCAGTGGGGGGGCCCCGCAGATACGCAGTATTTT.